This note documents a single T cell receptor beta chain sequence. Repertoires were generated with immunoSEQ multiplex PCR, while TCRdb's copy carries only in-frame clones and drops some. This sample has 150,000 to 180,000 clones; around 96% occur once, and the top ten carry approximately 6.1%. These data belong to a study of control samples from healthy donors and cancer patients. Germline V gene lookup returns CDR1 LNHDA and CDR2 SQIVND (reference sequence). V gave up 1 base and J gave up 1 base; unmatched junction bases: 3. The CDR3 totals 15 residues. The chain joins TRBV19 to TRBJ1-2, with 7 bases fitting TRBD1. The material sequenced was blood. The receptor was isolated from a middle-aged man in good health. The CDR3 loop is CASSIGTGYNYGYTF. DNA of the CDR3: TGTGCCAGTAGTATAGGGACAGGATATAACTATGGCTACACCTTC. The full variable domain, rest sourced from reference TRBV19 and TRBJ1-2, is DGGITQSPKYLFRKEGQNVTLSCEQNLNHDAMYWYRQDPGQGLRLIYYSQIVNDFQKGDIAEGYSVSREKKESFPLTVTSAQKNPTAFYLCASSIGTGYNYGYTFGSGTRLTVV.